This T cell receptor beta chain was observed in a study of T cells in Graves' hyperthyroidism and ophthalmopathy. RNA transcripts served as the template for amplifying TCR beta CDR3 regions. First-round RT-PCR with HTBI primers amplified the TCR CDR3 region. Via MiXCR, TCRdb re-called the multiplex PCR reads, giving one row per CDR3 protein. The profile shows under 300,000 distinct CDR3 sequences, 25% to 30% of them singletons. In this sample, this clonotype turned up many times. Trimming pared 2 bases from V and 6 bases from J, leaving 19 bases between. The CDR3 is made up of 16 amino acids. Germline CDR1 and CDR2: SGHAT and FQDESV (reference sequence).

What was sequenced was blood. The rearrangement uses TRBV11-1 and TRBJ1-1; D may be TRBD1 (5 bases). The TCR comes from a man in his forties or fifties with Graves' hyperthyroidism that later progressed to Graves' ophthalmopathy. CDR3 region: CASSLLGGSLSPEAFF. The CDR3 coding sequence is TGTGCCAGCAGCTTATTGGGGGGTAGCTTATCGCCTGAAGCTTTCTTT.